These 3 T cell receptor beta chains were all obtained from the same sample, sequenced in a study of T-cell reconstitution after alpha-beta-depleted transplantation in children. Preparation of the TCRbeta library used unique molecular identifiers. TCRdb used MiXCR to reprocess the PCR reads, holding one entry per CDR3 protein. The profile shows approximately 430,000 distinct CDR3 sequences, about a sixth of them singletons. The material sequenced was PBMCs, mostly from graft donor cells, taken 360 days after TCRalphabeta/CD19-depleted stem cell transplant. These receptors were obtained from a boy under three years old who had a stem cell transplant for Wiskott-Aldrich syndrome, so the T cells may come from the graft donor.

This clonotype showed up just a few times. The chain carries TRBV3-1 and TRBJ2-1; D is unresolved. The CDR3 covers 14 residues. CDR1 is LGHDT and CDR2 is YNNKEL in the germline V gene (reference sequence). V was shortened by 2 bases and J by 5 bases, with 10 bases between the two germline ends. This CDR3 reads CASSQYQRDNEQFF. DNA of the CDR3: TGTGCCAGCAGCCAATACCAAAGGGACAATGAGCAGTTCTTC.

CDR3 in amino acids: CASSSGGRIYTQYF. The CDR3 DNA reads as TGTGCCAGCAGTAGCGGCGGTCGGATTTATACGCAGTATTTT. The rearrangement uses TRBV6-2 or TRBV6-3 and TRBJ2-3, with D perhaps matching TRBD2 (5 bases). Trimming removed 5 bases from V and 7 bases from J, with 16 bases in between. This CDR3 region has 14 residues. Germline loops: CDR1 MNHEY, CDR2 SVGEGT.

This clonotype was detected a few times. The J gene is TRBJ2-3, the V gene TRBV9; 7 bases line up with TRBD2. The germline gives CDR1 SGDLS, CDR2 YYNGEE. The CDR3 covers 16 residues. The V and J ends lost 1 base and 0 bases, in that order; junction bases with no gene match: 5. The DNA for the CDR3 is TGTGCCAGCAGCGTATTGGCGGGAGTAAGCACAGATACGCAGTATTTT. Amino acids: CASSVLAGVSTDTQYF. The full variable domain, its missing parts supplied by reference TRBV9 and TRBJ2-3, is DSGVTQTPKHLITATGQRVTLRCSPRSGDLSVYWYQQSLDQGLQFLIQYYNGEERAKGNILERFSAQQFPDLHSELNLSSLELGDSALYFCASSVLAGVSTDTQYFGPGTRLTVL.